This T cell receptor (beta chain) was sequenced in a study of follicular helper T cells after annual influenza vaccination. Study-wide context: Some donors were sampled over the 2013-2014, 2014-2015 and 2015-2016 vaccinations.

As for time point: 2015-2016 season, pre-vaccination. Donors with HIV/AIDS, active malignancy, immunomodulators or active illness were excluded. Produced via immunoSEQ multiplex PCR; TCRdb's table is partial and in-frame only. The sample holds around 2,500 clones, approximately 80% seen once. Deletions cut 3 bases from V and 1 base from J, with 9 bases between. This CDR3 spans 14 amino acids. The germline CDR1 and CDR2 sequences are MNHNY and SVGAGI (reference sequence). The V and J genes are TRBV6-6 and TRBJ1-1; TRBD1 is a possible D gene (6 bases). This receptor was obtained from an adult who received the influenza vaccine. This material consisted of CXCR5+ CD38- circulating T follicular helper cells from blood, taken on the day of influenza vaccination. Subset indicated: circulating Tfh, non-naive CD4+CXCR5+PD-1+ (ICOS+CD38+ or ICOS-CD38-). This chain's CDR3 is CASSYPRGNTEAFF. In DNA, the CDR3 is TGTGCCAGCAGTTATCCCAGGGGGAACACTGAAGCTTTCTTT.